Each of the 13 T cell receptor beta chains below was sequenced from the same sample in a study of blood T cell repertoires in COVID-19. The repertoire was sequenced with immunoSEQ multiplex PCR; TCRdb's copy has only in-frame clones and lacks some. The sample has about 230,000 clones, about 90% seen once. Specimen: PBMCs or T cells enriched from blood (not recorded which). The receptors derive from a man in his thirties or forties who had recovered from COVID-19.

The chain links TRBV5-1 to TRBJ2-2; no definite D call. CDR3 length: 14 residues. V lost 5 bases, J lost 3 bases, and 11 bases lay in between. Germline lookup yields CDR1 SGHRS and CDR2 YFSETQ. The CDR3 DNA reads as TGCGCCAGCAGTTCGGCGGCCGACACCGGGGAGCTGTTTTTT. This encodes CASSSAADTGELFF.

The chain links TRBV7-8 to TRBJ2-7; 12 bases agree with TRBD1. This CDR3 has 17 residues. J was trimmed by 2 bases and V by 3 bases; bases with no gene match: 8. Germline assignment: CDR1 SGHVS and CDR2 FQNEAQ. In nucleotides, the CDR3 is TGTGCCAGCAGCTTTATTGCCGGGACAGGGGGCACCTACGAGCAGTACTTC. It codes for CASSFIAGTGGTYEQYF.

Written as DNA, the CDR3 is TGTGCGGGGGGGGCAGATAGCTACGAGCAGTACTTC. Its protein product is CAGGADSYEQYF. The rearrangement joins TRBV30 to TRBJ2-7; D perhaps matches TRBD2 (7 bases). This CDR3 is built from 12 residues. Germline CDR1 and CDR2: GTSNPN and SVGIG (reference sequence). Combining the CDR3 with reference TRBV30 and TRBJ2-7 gives the whole variable domain SQTIHQWPATLVQPVGSPLSLECTVEGTSNPNLYWYRQAAGRGLQLLFYSVGIGQISSEVPQNLSASRPQDRQFILSSKKLLLSDSGFYLCAGGADSYEQYFGPGTRLTVT.

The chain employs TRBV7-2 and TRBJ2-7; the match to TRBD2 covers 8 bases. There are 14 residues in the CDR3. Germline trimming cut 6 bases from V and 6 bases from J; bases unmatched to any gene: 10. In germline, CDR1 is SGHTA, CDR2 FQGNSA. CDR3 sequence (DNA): TGTGCCAGCAGTCTAGGGCTAGCGGGTACCGAGCAGTACTTC. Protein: CASSLGLAGTEQYF.

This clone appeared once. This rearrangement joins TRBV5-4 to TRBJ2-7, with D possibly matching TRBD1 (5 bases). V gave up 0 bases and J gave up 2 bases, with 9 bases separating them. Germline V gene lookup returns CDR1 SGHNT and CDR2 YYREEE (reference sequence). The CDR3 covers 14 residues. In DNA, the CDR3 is TGTGCCAGCAGCTTGGCAGGGTCGACCTACGAGCAGTACTTC. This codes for CASSLAGSTYEQYF.

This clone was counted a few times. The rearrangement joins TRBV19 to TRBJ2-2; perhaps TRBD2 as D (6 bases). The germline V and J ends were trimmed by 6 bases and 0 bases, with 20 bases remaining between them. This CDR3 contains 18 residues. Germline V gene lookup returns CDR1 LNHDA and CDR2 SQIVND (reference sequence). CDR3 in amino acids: CASRIPSWGVSNTGELFF. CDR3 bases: TGTGCCAGTAGAATTCCGTCGTGGGGGGTTTCGAACACCGGGGAGCTGTTTTTT.

DNA of the CDR3: TGCGCCAGCAGCCAGCAACTGGCTAATGAAAAACTGTTTTTT. It is translated as CASSQQLANEKLFF. The chain joins TRBV4-3 to TRBJ1-4; D call uncertain. V lost 3 bases and J 3 bases, leaving 8 bases between the germline ends. The CDR3 is 14 amino acids. Germline V lookup: CDR1 LGHNA, CDR2 YSLEER.

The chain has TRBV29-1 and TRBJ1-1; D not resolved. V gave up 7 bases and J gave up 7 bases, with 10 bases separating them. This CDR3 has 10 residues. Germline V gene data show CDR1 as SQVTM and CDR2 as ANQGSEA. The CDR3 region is CSALRLEAFF. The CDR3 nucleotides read TGCAGCGCCCTGAGACTTGAAGCTTTCTTT. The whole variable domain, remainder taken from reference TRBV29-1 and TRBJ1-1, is SAVISQKPSRDICQRGTSLTIQCQVDSQVTMMFWYRQQPGQSLTLIATANQGSEATYESGFVIDKFPISRPNLTFSTLTVSNMSPEDSSIYLCSALRLEAFFGQGTRLTVV.

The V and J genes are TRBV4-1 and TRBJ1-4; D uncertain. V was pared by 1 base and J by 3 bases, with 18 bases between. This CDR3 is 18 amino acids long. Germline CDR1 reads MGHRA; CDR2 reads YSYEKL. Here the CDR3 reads CASSQVLATRRSNEKLFF. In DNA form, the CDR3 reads TGCGCCAGCAGCCAAGTCCTTGCGACCAGGAGGTCTAATGAAAAACTGTTTTTT.

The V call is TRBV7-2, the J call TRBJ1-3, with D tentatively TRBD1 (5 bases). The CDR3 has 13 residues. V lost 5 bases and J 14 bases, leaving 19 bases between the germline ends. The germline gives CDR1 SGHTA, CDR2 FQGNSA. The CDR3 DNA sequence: TGTGCCAGCAGCCCAGCGGGACGGGACTTTGTATATTTT. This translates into CASSPAGRDFVYF.

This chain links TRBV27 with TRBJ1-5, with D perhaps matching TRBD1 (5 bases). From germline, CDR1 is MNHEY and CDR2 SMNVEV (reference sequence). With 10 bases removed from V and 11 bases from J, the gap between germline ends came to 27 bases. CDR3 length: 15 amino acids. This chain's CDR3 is CATRSGTDLRGAQHF. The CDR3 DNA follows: TGTGCCACCAGGTCCGGGACTGATCTGAGGGGAGCCCAGCATTTT.

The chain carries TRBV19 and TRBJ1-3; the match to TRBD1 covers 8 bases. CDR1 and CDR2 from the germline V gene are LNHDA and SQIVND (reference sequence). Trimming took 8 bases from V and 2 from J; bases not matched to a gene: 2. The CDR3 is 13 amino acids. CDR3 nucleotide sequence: TGTGCCAGTCAGACAGGGGCTGGAAACACCATATATTTT. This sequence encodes CASQTGAGNTIYF.

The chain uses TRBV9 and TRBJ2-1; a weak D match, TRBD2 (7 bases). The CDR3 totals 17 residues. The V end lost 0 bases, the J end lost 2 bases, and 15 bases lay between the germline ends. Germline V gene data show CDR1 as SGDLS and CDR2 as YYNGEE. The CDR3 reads CASSVDLRGAAYNEQFF. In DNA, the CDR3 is TGTGCCAGCAGCGTAGACCTCCGGGGGGCGGCCTACAATGAGCAGTTCTTC.